These 3 T cell receptor beta chains were sequenced from one sample in a study of cytomegalovirus exposure and HLA in healthy donors. The PCR contained 60 Vbeta and 13 Jbeta primers. This table comes from immunoSEQ multiplex PCR, and its TCRdb copy is limited to in-frame clones, with some not included. The sample carries about 190,000 clones, roughly 73% recorded once. Sequenced input: PBMCs. These receptors came from a woman under 40 in good health and CMV-seronegative.

This rearrangement joins TRBV9 to TRBJ2-2, with 12 bases identical to TRBD2. The CDR3 runs to 18 residues. The germline V gene has CDR1 SGDLS and CDR2 YYNGEE. V lost 1 base and J lost 6; bases outside the gene matches: 10. The CDR3, as DNA: TGTGCCAGCAGCGTAATCCCCGCGACTAGCGGGAGCGCCGGGGAGCTGTTTTTT. It is translated as CASSVIPATSGSAGELFF. Full variable domain (rest looked up from reference TRBV9 and TRBJ2-2): DSGVTQTPKHLITATGQRVTLRCSPRSGDLSVYWYQQSLDQGLQFLIQYYNGEERAKGNILERFSAQQFPDLHSELNLSSLELGDSALYFCASSVIPATSGSAGELFFGEGSRLTVL.

V usage is TRBV10-3 and J usage is TRBJ2-5; D perhaps matches TRBD2 (5 bases). Germline V lookup: CDR1 ENHRY, CDR2 SYGVKD. The CDR3 runs to 16 residues. V shed 0 bases and J shed 2 bases, with 13 bases lying between them. The CDR3 protein is CAISESGGLQQETQYF. CDR3 sequence (DNA): TGTGCCATCAGTGAGTCCGGTGGACTGCAACAAGAGACCCAGTACTTC.

The J gene is TRBJ1-5, the V gene TRBV7-8, with 10 bases that match TRBD1. CDR1 is SGHVS and CDR2 is FQNEAQ in the germline V gene. Trimming cost V 6 bases and J 0 bases; bases outside gene matches: 8. The CDR3 is 17 amino acids. The DNA of the CDR3 is TGTGCCAGCAGTCGGGGACAGGGGCAATATAGCAATCAGCCCCAGCATTTT. It translates to CASSRGQGQYSNQPQHF.